One TCR beta chain is described in this entry. Repertoires were generated with immunoSEQ multiplex PCR, while TCRdb's copy carries only in-frame clones and drops some. Among 400,000 to 550,000 clones listed, nearly 90% were seen once. This entry belongs to a study of blood T cell repertoires in COVID-19. Study background: PBMCs, B-cell-depleted T cells, or T cells were the source of the cDNA or gDNA that made up the material.

CDR3 size: 13 residues. Trimming took off 5 bases at V and 3 bases at J, with 11 bases between the two ends. Each participant's cohort was designated according to participant-reported clinical history. Sequences were obtained from PBMCs or T cells enriched from blood (not recorded which). This chain links TRBV12-3 or TRBV12-4 with TRBJ2-7; weak D call: TRBD2 (6 bases). This receptor was taken from a woman between 18 and 29 years old with acute COVID-19. This CDR3 is CASSSGPYYEQYF. The DNA of the CDR3 is TGTGCCAGCAGTAGCGGGCCTTACTACGAGCAGTACTTC.